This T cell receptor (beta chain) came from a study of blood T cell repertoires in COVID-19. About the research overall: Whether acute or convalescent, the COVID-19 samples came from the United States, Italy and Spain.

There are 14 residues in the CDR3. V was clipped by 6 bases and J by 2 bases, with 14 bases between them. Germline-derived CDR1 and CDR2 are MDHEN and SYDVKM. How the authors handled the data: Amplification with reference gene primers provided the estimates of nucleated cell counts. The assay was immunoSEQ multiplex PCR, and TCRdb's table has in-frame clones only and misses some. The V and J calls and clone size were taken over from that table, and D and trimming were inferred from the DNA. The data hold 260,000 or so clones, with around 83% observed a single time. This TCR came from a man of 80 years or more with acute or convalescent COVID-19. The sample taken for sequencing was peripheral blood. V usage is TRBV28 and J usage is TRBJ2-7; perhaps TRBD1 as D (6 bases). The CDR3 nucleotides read TGTGCCAGCAGCACAGGGTGGCCAACCTACGAGCAGTACTTC. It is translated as CASSTGWPTYEQYF. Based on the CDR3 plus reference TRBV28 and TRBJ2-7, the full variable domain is DVKVTQSSRYLVKRTGEKVFLECVQDMDHENMFWYRQDPGLGLRLIYFSYDVKMKEKGDIPEGYSVSREKKERFSLILESASTNQTSMYLCASSTGWPTYEQYFGPGTRLTVT.